Sequencing of this T cell receptor beta chain was carried out in a study of breast tumors, draining lymph nodes, adjacent tissues. Study results and limitations: Data only fit, rather than demonstrated, lymph node origin of most tumor T cells. Tumor repertoires ranked between lymph nodes and nontumor tissue in diversity, with V and J gene preferences. Luminal-like breast cancer showed significantly higher tumor–nontumor repertoire similarity than basal-like. Data fit most tumor T cells coming from lymph node, expanding in tumor.

Germline CDR1 is SGHTA and CDR2 is FQGNSA. V shed 3 bases, J shed 6 bases, and the junction held 4 bases outside the gene matches. This CDR3 has 15 amino acids. Of note for this clonotype: Its specificity is unknown.

TCRdb reprocessed the multiplex PCR reads via MiXCR and lists one record per CDR3 protein. The sample records about 22,000 distinct CDR3 sequences, under 75% being singletons. The sample consisted of tumor-adjacent breast tissue. The chain links TRBV7-2 to TRBJ1-4; 10 bases align to TRBD1. The sequence was collected from a female donor with breast cancer. Some clones in this sample may be carry-over from other donors' samples. In nucleotides, the CDR3 is TGTGCCAGCAGCTTTTCCGGGACAGGGGATGAAAAACTGTTTTTT. Translation: CASSFSGTGDEKLFF.